The rows below give T cell receptor beta chains drawn from one sample of a study of blood T cell repertoires in COVID-19. TCRdb's copy holds only in-frame clones and misses some; the assay was immunoSEQ multiplex PCR. The sample contains approximately 6,000 clones, 85% to 90% of which appear only once. The sample comprised peripheral blood. The receptors were sampled from a man between 60 and 75 years old with acute or convalescent COVID-19. Both conserved end residues are part of each CDR3. Fields, in order: D gene, J gene, V gene, clone size, CDR3 DNA, CDR3 protein. A D gene is named only where the DNA matches it firmly. A row's size may be missing; if present it is once, few, many or a size class.

d_call: NA
j_call: TRBJ2-1
v_call: TRBV7-7
clone_size: NA
cdr3_nt: TGTGCCAGCAGCTTAGGAGCGAACTACAATGAGCAGTTCTTC
cdr3_aa: CASSLGANYNEQFF

d_call: NA
j_call: TRBJ2-5
v_call: TRBV7-8
clone_size: NA
cdr3_nt: TGTGCCAGCTTCTCGGGGGGCAGAGGAGAGACCCAGTACTTC
cdr3_aa: CASFSGGRGETQYF

d_call: NA
j_call: TRBJ1-3
v_call: TRBV6-5
clone_size: NA
cdr3_nt: TGTGCCAGCAGCACACCTGGAAACACCATATATTTT
cdr3_aa: CASSTPGNTIYF

d_call: NA
j_call: TRBJ1-1
v_call: TRBV16
clone_size: NA
cdr3_nt: TGTGCCAGCGGCTTAGCCGGGGTGAACACTGAAGCTTTCTTT
cdr3_aa: CASGLAGVNTEAFF

d_call: NA
j_call: TRBJ2-3
v_call: TRBV9
clone_size: once
cdr3_nt: TGTGCCAGCCGAGAGACTAGCACAGATACGCAGTATTTT
cdr3_aa: CASRETSTDTQYF

d_call: NA
j_call: TRBJ1-4
v_call: TRBV5-8
clone_size: NA
cdr3_nt: TGTGCCAGCAGCTCCGTGCGGCGGGGTAATGAAAAACTGTTTTTT
cdr3_aa: CASSSVRRGNEKLFF

d_call: NA
j_call: TRBJ1-3
v_call: TRBV7-2
clone_size: NA
cdr3_nt: TGTGCCAGCAGCTTCCAGACAGGTGGAAACACCATATATTTT
cdr3_aa: CASSFQTGGNTIYF

d_call: TRBD2
j_call: TRBJ2-1
v_call: TRBV19
clone_size: NA
cdr3_nt: TGTGCCAGTAGTATAATTAGCGGGACCTACAATGAGCAGTTCTTC
cdr3_aa: CASSIISGTYNEQFF

d_call: TRBD1
j_call: TRBJ2-7
v_call: TRBV12-5
clone_size: NA
cdr3_nt: TGTGCTAGTGGTTGGGGGACAGGGGGCGAGGGGCCCTCCTACGAGCAGTACTTC
cdr3_aa: CASGWGTGGEGPSYEQYF

d_call: TRBD2
j_call: TRBJ2-2
v_call: TRBV6-6
clone_size: few
cdr3_nt: TGTGCCAGCAGTCCGCTAGCGGGGGGGGAGAACACCGGGGAGCTGTTTTTT
cdr3_aa: CASSPLAGGENTGELFF

d_call: NA
j_call: TRBJ2-7
v_call: TRBV5-1
clone_size: NA
cdr3_nt: TGCGCCAGCAGTCCAATTCCGACGGGAGAGCAGTACTTC
cdr3_aa: CASSPIPTGEQYF

d_call: NA
j_call: TRBJ1-2
v_call: TRBV14
clone_size: NA
cdr3_nt: TGTGCCAGCAGCCAAGGGAACAGCAATGGCTACACCTTC
cdr3_aa: CASSQGNSNGYTF

d_call: TRBD1
j_call: TRBJ2-3
v_call: TRBV5-4
clone_size: NA
cdr3_nt: TGTGCCAGCAGCCGCCAGGGGGCTGGAGATACGCAGTATTTT
cdr3_aa: CASSRQGAGDTQYF

d_call: NA
j_call: TRBJ1-2
v_call: TRBV5-1
clone_size: NA
cdr3_nt: TGCGCCAGCAGCTTAACCCCGACTTTGGGCTACACCTTC
cdr3_aa: CASSLTPTLGYTF

d_call: TRBD2
j_call: TRBJ2-1
v_call: TRBV6-2/TRBV6-3
clone_size: once
cdr3_nt: TGTGCCAGCAGTTTGGGTGAGGTGGGACTAGCGGGTGAGCAGTTCTTC
cdr3_aa: CASSLGEVGLAGEQFF

d_call: TRBD2
j_call: TRBJ2-7
v_call: TRBV9
clone_size: NA
cdr3_nt: TGTGCCAGCAGCAGAGGACTAGCGGGAGTCTACGAGCAGTACTTC
cdr3_aa: CASSRGLAGVYEQYF

d_call: NA
j_call: TRBJ2-1
v_call: TRBV3-1/TRBV3-2
clone_size: NA
cdr3_nt: TGTGCCAGCAGCCAAGAGGCCCTGGCTGGCAATGAGCAGTTCTTC
cdr3_aa: CASSQEALAGNEQFF

d_call: NA
j_call: TRBJ1-4
v_call: TRBV30
clone_size: NA
cdr3_nt: TGTGCCTGGAGTCCTAGGACTCAAAAACTGTTTTTT
cdr3_aa: CAWSPRTQKLFF

d_call: TRBD2
j_call: TRBJ2-3
v_call: TRBV10-3
clone_size: NA
cdr3_nt: TGTGCCATCAGCTCCCCGGGACTAGCGGCCTCAGGAGATACGCAGTATTTT
cdr3_aa: CAISSPGLAASGDTQYF

d_call: TRBD1
j_call: TRBJ1-1
v_call: TRBV6-5
clone_size: NA
cdr3_nt: TGTGCCAGCAGTTACTCAGGGGGCGAAACTGAAGCTTTCTTT
cdr3_aa: CASSYSGGETEAFF

d_call: TRBD2
j_call: TRBJ2-2
v_call: TRBV14
clone_size: NA
cdr3_nt: TGTGCCAGCAGCCTCATGACTAGCGGGAGACGAACCGGGGAGCTGTTTTTT
cdr3_aa: CASSLMTSGRRTGELFF

d_call: NA
j_call: TRBJ1-1
v_call: TRBV6-1
clone_size: NA
cdr3_nt: TGTGCCAGCAGTGAAGGCTCGGGGCGCGGGGGCACTGAAGCTTTCTTT
cdr3_aa: CASSEGSGRGGTEAFF

d_call: TRBD1
j_call: TRBJ1-4
v_call: TRBV19
clone_size: NA
cdr3_nt: TGTGCCAGTAGTCATAGACCTGGGACAGGCCTAGCTAATGAAAAACTGTTTTTT
cdr3_aa: CASSHRPGTGLANEKLFF

d_call: TRBD2
j_call: TRBJ2-1
v_call: TRBV24-1
clone_size: NA
cdr3_nt: TGTGCCACCAGTGATTTAGGAGCGGGGGGGGATTACAATGAGCAGTTCTTC
cdr3_aa: CATSDLGAGGDYNEQFF

d_call: TRBD1
j_call: TRBJ1-6
v_call: TRBV5-1
clone_size: NA
cdr3_nt: TGCGCCAGCAGCTACCGGGACAGCGCATCTAATTCACCCCTCCACTTT
cdr3_aa: CASSYRDSASNSPLHF

d_call: NA
j_call: TRBJ1-1
v_call: TRBV28
clone_size: once
cdr3_nt: TGTGCCAGCAGTTTTGATCGTCTGGCCGTAAAAGCTTTCTTT
cdr3_aa: CASSFDRLAVKAFF

d_call: TRBD1
j_call: TRBJ2-5
v_call: TRBV30
clone_size: NA
cdr3_nt: TGTGCCTGGAGTGGAGGGGGCAAGCAGGAGACCCAGTACTTC
cdr3_aa: CAWSGGGKQETQYF

d_call: TRBD1
j_call: TRBJ1-6
v_call: TRBV19
clone_size: NA
cdr3_nt: TGTGCCAGTAGTACGGACAGGGCGTTTTCACCCCTCCACTTT
cdr3_aa: CASSTDRAFSPLHF

d_call: NA
j_call: TRBJ1-1
v_call: TRBV19
clone_size: NA
cdr3_nt: TGTGCCAGTAGTAACAACAGGAACACTGAAGCTTTCTTT
cdr3_aa: CASSNNRNTEAFF

d_call: NA
j_call: TRBJ1-5
v_call: TRBV19
clone_size: NA
cdr3_nt: TGTGCCAGTAGTATCGAGACAGGACTCACCCAAGACCAGCATTTT
cdr3_aa: CASSIETGLTQDQHF

d_call: TRBD2
j_call: TRBJ2-2
v_call: TRBV5-6
clone_size: NA
cdr3_nt: TGTGCCAGCAGCTTGGAACTAGCGGTTCTAGGGGCCGGGGAGCTGTTTTTT
cdr3_aa: CASSLELAVLGAGELFF

d_call: TRBD2
j_call: TRBJ2-2
v_call: TRBV19
clone_size: NA
cdr3_nt: TGTGCCAGTAACCCATCTAGCGGGAGGGGGATCGGGGAGCTGTTTTTT
cdr3_aa: CASNPSSGRGIGELFF

d_call: NA
j_call: TRBJ1-5
v_call: TRBV19
clone_size: NA
cdr3_nt: TGTGCCAGTAGCATCCCCGGAACGCAGGGGATTCAGCCCCAGCATTTT
cdr3_aa: CASSIPGTQGIQPQHF

d_call: TRBD2
j_call: TRBJ2-1
v_call: TRBV5-6
clone_size: NA
cdr3_nt: TGTGCCAGCAGCTTGAGGGGCGGGGGGGCGTACAATGAGCAGTTCTTC
cdr3_aa: CASSLRGGGAYNEQFF

d_call: TRBD2
j_call: TRBJ2-1
v_call: TRBV29-1
clone_size: NA
cdr3_nt: TGCAGCGTTGCCCCCCTAGCGGGCCCCTCCTACAATGAGCAGTTCTTC
cdr3_aa: CSVAPLAGPSYNEQFF

d_call: TRBD2
j_call: TRBJ2-5
v_call: TRBV30
clone_size: NA
cdr3_nt: TGTGCCTCTTCCAGGAGCGGGAGCAAGACCCAGTACTTC
cdr3_aa: CASSRSGSKTQYF

d_call: NA
j_call: TRBJ1-2
v_call: TRBV28
clone_size: NA
cdr3_nt: TGTGCCAGCAGACCCGTGGCCCGTGGCTACACCTTC
cdr3_aa: CASRPVARGYTF

d_call: NA
j_call: TRBJ2-7
v_call: TRBV14
clone_size: NA
cdr3_nt: TGTGCCAGCAGCCAAGATCGAGGCGTCGAGCAGTACTTC
cdr3_aa: CASSQDRGVEQYF

d_call: TRBD1
j_call: TRBJ2-7
v_call: TRBV6-5
clone_size: NA
cdr3_nt: TGTGCCAGCAGTTACTCGTTTTACAGGGGAACCTACGAGCAGTACTTC
cdr3_aa: CASSYSFYRGTYEQYF

d_call: TRBD2
j_call: TRBJ2-3
v_call: TRBV9
clone_size: NA
cdr3_nt: TGTGCCAGCAGCGTAGCTCTCCTCGGCGGGAGAACAGATACGCAGTATTTT
cdr3_aa: CASSVALLGGRTDTQYF

d_call: NA
j_call: TRBJ2-2
v_call: TRBV9
clone_size: NA
cdr3_nt: TGTGCCAGCAGCATGGACAGCTCGAACACCGGGGAGCTGTTTTTT
cdr3_aa: CASSMDSSNTGELFF